The 15 T cell receptor beta chains in this list originate from one sample, sequenced in a study of T-cell reconstitution after alpha-beta-depleted transplantation in children listed by TCRdb under 2016. The library was built by means of PCR. The instrument was an Illumina HiSeq 2500. TCR libraries were prepared with molecular barcoding, using unique molecular identifiers to normalize TCRbeta repertoire quantification. TCRdb reworked the public reads: Q25 trimming with fastp, MiXCR clone assembly, productive beta chains retained. Rows with one shared CDR3 protein collapse into an entry with the most common genes and DNA. The sample includes some 350,000 distinct CDR3 sequences, with over 9% observed a single time. The ten largest account for around 2.3% of the sample. The starting material was PBMCs from the stem cell graft donor, obtained from the stem cell graft. The source is a human donor who donated a stem cell graft to a child with acute lymphoblastic leukemia.

This clonotype was detected many times. The chain has TRBV28 and TRBJ1-5; D uncertain. Between the trimmed V and J ends, which lost 1 base and 10 bases, there was a span of 5 bases. The CDR3 is 11 residues long. The germline gives CDR1 MDHEN, CDR2 SYDVKM. For the CDR3, the DNA is TGTGCCAGCAGTTTATCTGGCCCCCAGCATTTT. The encoded protein is CASSLSGPQHF.

With respect to this clonotype: A read error may produce the germline difference seen at one junction end. The chain links TRBV7-9 to TRBJ2-7; D unresolved. Germline assignment: CDR1 SEHNR and CDR2 FQNEAQ (reference sequence). This CDR3 comprises 11 residues. This chain's CDR3 is CASSLGSWTSF. For the CDR3, the DNA is TGTGCCAGCAGCTTAGGGTCGTGGACGAGCTTC.

The CDR3 DNA is TGCAGCGTTGAAGGGGAGTACTATGAGCAGTTCTTC. Translation gives CSVEGEYYEQFF. This rearrangement joins TRBV29-1 to TRBJ2-1, with TRBD2 as a possible D gene (5 bases). The CDR3 runs to 12 residues. CDR1 is SQVTM, CDR2 ANQGSEA, per germline. Deletions cut 1 base from V and 8 bases from J, with 9 bases between.

This clonotype was counted between two and nine times. J is TRBJ2-7 and V is TRBV7-8, with D tentatively TRBD1 or TRBD2 (6 bases each). Between the trimmed V and J ends, which lost 7 bases and 3 bases, there was a span of 19 bases. This CDR3 region has 15 residues. Germline lookup yields CDR1 SGHVS and CDR2 FQNEAQ. CDR3 amino acids: CASTLNGGSFYEQYF. In DNA form, the CDR3 reads TGTGCCAGCACCCTTAACGGGGGCAGCTTCTACGAGCAGTACTTC.

The chain joins TRBV5-1 to TRBJ1-4; D may be TRBD1 (5 bases). Deletions cut 0 bases from V and 8 bases from J, with 17 bases between. The CDR3 is made up of 16 amino acids. Germline V gives CDR1 SGHRS, CDR2 YFSETQ. In nucleotides, the CDR3 is TGCGCCAGCAGCTTGGCACCCGTGGGGGGTTCGGAAAAACTGTTTTTT. This sequence encodes CASSLAPVGGSEKLFF.

This clonotype turned up a few times. V is TRBV5-1 and J is TRBJ1-1; 7 nucleotides match TRBD1. V shed 4 bases and J 5 bases; nucleotides not matched to a gene: 5. This CDR3 region has 13 residues. The germline V gene encodes CDR1 SGHRS and CDR2 YFSETQ. The CDR3 bases are TGCGCCAGCAGCCTGACAGGGAAAACTGAAGCTTTCTTT. Its translation: CASSLTGKTEAFF. The whole variable domain, remainder taken from reference TRBV5-1 and TRBJ1-1, is KAGVTQTPRYLIKTRGQQVTLSCSPISGHRSVSWYQQTPGQGLQFLFEYFSETQRNKGNFPGRFSGRQFSNSRSEMNVSTLELGDSALYLCASSLTGKTEAFFGQGTRLTVV.

The rearrangement links TRBV6-2 or TRBV6-3 to TRBJ2-7, with D possibly being TRBD2 (5 bases). The CDR3 is made up of 19 amino acids. V was clipped by 6 bases and J by 2 bases, with 29 bases between them. Germline-derived CDR1 and CDR2 are MNHEY and SVGEGT. The CDR3 DNA sequence: TGTGCCAGCAGGGCCCTTTTCCGGGAAACTCTCAACCGGGCCTACGAGCAGTACTTC. Translating it yields CASRALFRETLNRAYEQYF.

This clonotype was seen many times. The chain links TRBV6-2 or TRBV6-3 to TRBJ2-5; 8 nucleotides align to TRBD2. The CDR3 spans 15 residues. Looked up from germline, CDR1 is MNHEY and CDR2 is SVGEGT. V lost 0 bases and J lost 7; bases outside the gene matches: 7. The DNA for the CDR3 is TGTGCCAGCAGTTACTCAAGCGGGAGATCAGCGACCCAGTACTTC. Residues: CASSYSSGRSATQYF.

This CDR3 is CSARGGGPNNEQFF. DNA of the CDR3: TGCAGTGCTAGAGGGGGCGGGCCCAACAATGAGCAGTTCTTC. V is TRBV20-1 and J is TRBJ2-1, with D perhaps matching TRBD1 or TRBD2 (5 bases each). The CDR3 is 14 amino acids. V lost 1 base and J 5 bases, leaving 12 bases between the germline ends. CDR1 is DFQATT, CDR2 SNEGSKA, per germline (reference sequence).

V usage is TRBV28 and J usage is TRBJ2-1; 8 positions match TRBD1. CDR1 is MDHEN and CDR2 is SYDVKM in the germline V gene. V lost 2 bases, J lost 10 bases, and 4 bases stayed unmatched. This CDR3 spans 13 amino acids. The CDR3 region is CASSLRTGREQFF. In DNA form, the CDR3 reads TGTGCCAGCAGTTTACGGACAGGGCGGGAGCAGTTCTTC.

The J gene is TRBJ1-1, the V gene TRBV6-2 or TRBV6-3; TRBD1 matches at 8 bases. This CDR3 contains 16 residues. The trim removed 3 bases at V and 1 base at J, leaving 7 bases unmatched. In germline, CDR1 is MNHEY, CDR2 SVGEGT. The CDR3 DNA is TGTGCCAGCAGTTATTTCGACAGGGGCCCGAACACTGAAGCTTTCTTT. It translates to CASSYFDRGPNTEAFF.

The rearrangement uses TRBV5-1 and TRBJ2-1, with 7 bases lining up with TRBD2. V shed 4 bases, J shed 5 bases, and the junction held 9 bases outside the gene matches. The CDR3 runs to 15 residues. Germline V gives CDR1 SGHRS, CDR2 YFSETQ. CDR3 bases: TGCGCCAGCAGCCATACGGCGGGACTAAACAATGAGCAGTTCTTC. Translated: CASSHTAGLNNEQFF. Complete variable domain (other parts from reference TRBV5-1 and TRBJ2-1): KAGVTQTPRYLIKTRGQQVTLSCSPISGHRSVSWYQQTPGQGLQFLFEYFSETQRNKGNFPGRFSGRQFSNSRSEMNVSTLELGDSALYLCASSHTAGLNNEQFFGPGTRLTVL.

This clonotype has a handful of counts. The rearrangement joins TRBV7-9 to TRBJ2-7; TRBD2 matches 9 bases. Unmatched junction bases numbered 17, after V lost 7 bases and J lost 7 bases. This CDR3 has 16 residues. Germline CDR1 and CDR2: SEHNR and FQNEAQ (reference sequence). The CDR3 protein is CASTFRGTSQNGEQYF. CDR3 coding DNA: TGTGCCAGCACCTTTCGGGGGACTAGCCAGAACGGAGAGCAGTACTTC.

The chain couples TRBV9 to TRBJ2-6; D is unclear. Germline-derived CDR1 and CDR2 are SGDLS and YYNGEE. V was shortened by 4 bases and J by 0 bases, with 5 bases between the two germline ends. The CDR3 runs 14 residues. CDR3 in amino acids: CASSPFSGANVLTF. As DNA, the CDR3 is TGTGCCAGCAGCCCCTTCTCTGGGGCCAACGTCCTGACTTTC.

At least ten counts were recorded for this clonotype. The chain joins TRBV7-9 to TRBJ2-7; 11 nucleotides match TRBD2. V dropped 5 bases and J dropped 3; count of bases not matched to a gene: 3. Germline CDR1 reads SEHNR; CDR2 reads FQNEAQ (reference sequence). The CDR3 consists of 14 residues. The CDR3 DNA sequence: TGTGCCAGCAGCGCTAGCGGGAGGTACTACGAGCAGTACTTC. Translation: CASSASGRYYEQYF.